The clone carrying this T cell receptor (beta chain) was seen at least ten times. Its cognate antigen is unknown. This CDR3 contains 13 residues. The data derive from a study of neurological immune-mediated disorders. Study findings and constraints: While HTLV-1-associated myelopathy showed the greatest TCR clonal expansion, multiple sclerosis showed the least, falling below healthy controls.

5'RACE generated cDNA with 10-nucleotide random UMIs. TCRdb called the 5' RACE reads again in MiXCR, with one record for every CDR3 protein. The data show tens of thousands of distinct CDR3 sequences, with about 5% seen just once and approximately 1.3% held by the top ten. This TCR came from a young woman with multiple sclerosis. The chain combines TRBV21-1 with TRBJ1-2; the table's D call TRBD1 went unverified against the DNA. TRBV21-1 is recorded as a pseudogene. Specimen: CD4+ T cells from blood. The CDR3 DNA reads TGTGCCAGCAGCACGGACAGGGGCAATGGCTACACCTTC. Translated: CASSTDRGNGYTF.